This entry lists 5 T cell receptor beta chains sequenced from one sample in a study of PD-L1 blockade in urothelial cancer. Profiling relied on immunoSEQ multiplex PCR, and the TCRdb table lists in-frame clones only, not all of them. The sample records under 100,000 clones, roughly 82% being singletons. The material sequenced was PBMCs, taken around atezolizumab (anti-PD-L1) treatment. The receptors derive from a man aged 65 to 85 with urothelial cancer.

This chain links TRBV5-4 with TRBJ2-5; TRBD2 matches at 7 bases. Trimming cost V 4 bases and J 6 bases; bases outside gene matches: 12. The CDR3 contains 15 residues. CDR1 SGHNT and CDR2 YYREEE come from the germline V gene (reference sequence). The CDR3 is CASSTGTGGGKTQYF. DNA for the CDR3: TGTGCCAGCAGCACGGGGACGGGAGGAGGGAAGACCCAGTACTTC.

The chain links TRBV2 to TRBJ1-2; 8 bases align to TRBD1. The germline V gene has CDR1 SNHLY and CDR2 FYNNEI. The CDR3 is made up of 14 amino acids. After removal of 3 bases from V and 5 bases from J, the junction contained 5 bases not matched to a gene. The CDR3 here is CASSDQGARYGYTF. CDR3 nucleotide sequence: TGTGCCAGCAGTGACCAGGGGGCGCGTTATGGCTACACCTTC.

This sequence joins TRBV19 and TRBJ1-5; D gene unclear. The CDR3 runs to 13 residues. V was clipped by 5 bases and J by 2 bases, with 7 bases between them. From germline, CDR1 is LNHDA and CDR2 SQIVND (reference sequence). The CDR3 DNA reads as TGTGCCAGTAGTCCCCATGGCAATCAGCCCCAGCATTTT. Encoded protein: CASSPHGNQPQHF. The variable domain in full, with the rest retrieved from reference TRBV19 and TRBJ1-5, is DGGITQSPKYLFRKEGQNVTLSCEQNLNHDAMYWYRQDPGQGLRLIYYSQIVNDFQKGDIAEGYSVSREKKESFPLTVTSAQKNPTAFYLCASSPHGNQPQHFGDGTRLSIL.

The J gene is TRBJ1-1, the V gene TRBV6-6; maybe TRBD1 (5 bases). In germline, CDR1 is MNHNY, CDR2 SVGAGI (reference sequence). The V and J ends lost 8 bases and 0 bases respectively, with 13 bases between them. CDR3 length equals 14 residues. CDR3 bases: TGTGCCAGCCAGGGAGCGGGGATGAACACTGAAGCTTTCTTT. It is translated as CASQGAGMNTEAFF.

In DNA, the CDR3 is TGTGCCAGCAGTTTATCCGGACCGGGGGTTGGAGGCTACACCTTC. Translated: CASSLSGPGVGGYTF. The chain combines TRBV27 with TRBJ1-2, with D maybe TRBD1 (5 bases). V lost 0 bases, J lost 8 bases, and 16 bases lay in between. This CDR3 region has 15 residues. Germline V gene sequence: CDR1 MNHEY, CDR2 SMNVEV (reference sequence).